The TCR beta chain described here comes from a study of T cells after posttransplantation cyclophosphamide. The study's findings and limits: Tissue-infiltrating T cells from skin or gut overlapped little with blood T cells. Donor CD8+ memory clones often dominated recipient blood repertoires at later times.

A marrow graft followed busulfan-fludarabine conditioning, with cyclophosphamide on days +3 and +4. On this clone itself: The antigen remains undetermined.

This CDR3 is built from 16 residues. The V gene end was trimmed by 0 bases and the J gene end by 4 bases; junction bases not matched to a gene: 6. Measured with immunoSEQ multiplex PCR; TCRdb has only the in-frame clones, and not every one. This table holds fewer than 45,000 clones, around 80% found once. Specimen: CD4+ T cells sorted from blood, collected 1,700 to 2,000 days after a stem cell transplant with posttransplant cyclophosphamide. The genes are TRBV23-1 and TRBJ2-1; TRBD1 matches at 7 bases. TRBV23-1 is an ORF for which the function is uncertain. The clonotype comes from a female patient aged 40 to 55 who received an allogeneic stem cell transplant from a related donor, was CMV-positive, and had no GVHD. The T cells may partly be graft donor cells. This chain's CDR3 is CASSQSEGGWYNEQFF. CDR3 nucleotides: TGCGCCAGCAGTCAATCAGAAGGGGGCTGGTACAATGAGCAGTTCTTC.